The rows below give T cell receptor beta chains drawn from one sample of a study of cytomegalovirus exposure and HLA in healthy donors. The repertoire was sequenced with immunoSEQ multiplex PCR; TCRdb's copy has only in-frame clones and lacks some. The sample contains roughly 130,000 clones, roughly four fifths of which appear only once. Material: PBMCs. These receptor sequences come from a woman between 45 and 60 years old in good health and CMV-seropositive. The CDR3 runs from the conserved cysteine through the conserved F or W. D genes are given only for firm matches. Size values are once, few and many counts, or a class for expanded clones, and some rows have none.

V gene	D gene	clone size	J gene	CDR3 DNA	CDR3 protein
TRBV27	.	.	TRBJ1-2	TGTGCCAGCAGTTTCCTGGGGGGGGAATCTAACTATGGCTACACCTTC	CASSFLGGESNYGYTF
TRBV5-1	.	.	TRBJ2-1	TGCGCCAGCAGCCTGAATACCCTCGGTCTCAATGAGCAGTTCTTC	CASSLNTLGLNEQFF
TRBV2	TRBD1	.	TRBJ1-2	TGTGCCAGCAGTGAAAACCAGGGGGAAGAATATGGCTACACCTTC	CASSENQGEEYGYTF
TRBV5-3	TRBD1	.	TRBJ1-2	TGTGCCAGATATAACAGGGGGCACGGCTACACCTTC	CARYNRGHGYTF
TRBV5-1	.	.	TRBJ2-1	TGCGCCAGCAGCTTGGAGTCAGGGTATACTGAGCAGTTCTTC	CASSLESGYTEQFF
TRBV6-1	TRBD1	.	TRBJ1-5	TGTGCCAGCTTACGAGGGGGCTTGGCTCAGCCCCAGCATTTT	CASLRGGLAQPQHF
TRBV15	.	once	TRBJ2-3	TGTGCCACCAGCAGAGCCGTGCTAGAGATAGATACGCAGTATTTT	CATSRAVLEIDTQYF
TRBV30	.	.	TRBJ1-2	TGTGCCTGGGAGGGTGGAGGCTATGGCTACACCTTC	CAWEGGGYGYTF
TRBV5-1	TRBD1	once	TRBJ2-3	TGCGCCAGCAGCTTGGGGCCCCGGACAGGGGGCACAGATACGCAGTATTTT	CASSLGPRTGGTDTQYF
TRBV29-1	.	.	TRBJ1-1	TGCAGCGCACAGGCGAACACTGAAGCTTTCTTT	CSAQANTEAFF
TRBV9	TRBD2	few	TRBJ2-1	TGTGCCAGCAGCGTAGTATCGGGGGGGATCAATGAGCAGTTCTTC	CASSVVSGGINEQFF
TRBV2	.	once	TRBJ2-7	TGTGCCACCACCCCCAGGCTCATGTACGAGCAGTACTTC	CATTPRLMYEQYF
TRBV11-2	TRBD1	once	TRBJ2-4	TGTGCCAGCAGCTACATTAGGGGGCGGAGGAGTCAAAACATTCAGTACTTC	CASSYIRGRRSQNIQYF
TRBV4-1	.	once	TRBJ1-3	TGCGCCAGCAGTCGTAGCTCTGGAAACACCATATATTTT	CASSRSSGNTIYF
TRBV2	.	.	TRBJ1-2	TGTGCCAGCAGTGATTATTCCAGGGCCGGGGGCTACACCTTC	CASSDYSRAGGYTF
TRBV4-2	TRBD2	.	TRBJ2-1	TGTGCCAGCAGCCAAGACGGGGGGTATAATGAGCAGTTCTTC	CASSQDGGYNEQFF
TRBV5-1	.	.	TRBJ2-7	TGCGCCAGCAGCCCGCCCGGGGATGAGCAGTACTTC	CASSPPGDEQYF
TRBV5-1	.	.	TRBJ2-3	TGCGCCAGCAGCTTGGATGGACTGATCACAGATACGCAGTATTTT	CASSLDGLITDTQYF
TRBV29-1	TRBD1	.	TRBJ2-3	TGCAGCGTGCGACAGGGCGGCACAGATACGCAGTATTTT	CSVRQGGTDTQYF
TRBV10-3	TRBD1	few	TRBJ2-1	TGTGCCATCAGTGAGCGGGACAGGGGGCTGGAGCAGTTCTTC	CAISERDRGLEQFF
TRBV28	TRBD1	.	TRBJ2-5	TGTGCCAGCACCCAGGGGGAAGAGACCCAGTACTTC	CASTQGEETQYF
TRBV27	TRBD2	.	TRBJ2-4	TGTGCCAGCAGTTTAGGACTAGCCTGGGACATTCAGTACTTC	CASSLGLAWDIQYF